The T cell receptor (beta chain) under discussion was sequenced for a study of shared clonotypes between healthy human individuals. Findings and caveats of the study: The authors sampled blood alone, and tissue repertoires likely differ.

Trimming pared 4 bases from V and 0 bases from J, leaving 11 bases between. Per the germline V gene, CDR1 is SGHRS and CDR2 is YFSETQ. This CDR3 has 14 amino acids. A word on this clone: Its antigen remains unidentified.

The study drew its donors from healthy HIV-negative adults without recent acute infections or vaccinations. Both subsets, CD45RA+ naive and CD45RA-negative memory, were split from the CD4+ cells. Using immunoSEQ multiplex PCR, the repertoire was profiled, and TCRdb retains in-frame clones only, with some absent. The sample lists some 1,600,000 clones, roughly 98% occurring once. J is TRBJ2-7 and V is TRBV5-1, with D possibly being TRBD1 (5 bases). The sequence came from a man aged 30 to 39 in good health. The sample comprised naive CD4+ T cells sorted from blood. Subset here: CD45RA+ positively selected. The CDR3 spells CASSQLDSSYEQYF. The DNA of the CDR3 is TGCGCCAGCAGCCAGTTAGACAGCTCCTACGAGCAGTACTTC. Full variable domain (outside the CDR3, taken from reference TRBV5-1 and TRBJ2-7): KAGVTQTPRYLIKTRGQQVTLSCSPISGHRSVSWYQQTPGQGLQFLFEYFSETQRNKGNFPGRFSGRQFSNSRSEMNVSTLELGDSALYLCASSQLDSSYEQYFGPGTRLTVT.